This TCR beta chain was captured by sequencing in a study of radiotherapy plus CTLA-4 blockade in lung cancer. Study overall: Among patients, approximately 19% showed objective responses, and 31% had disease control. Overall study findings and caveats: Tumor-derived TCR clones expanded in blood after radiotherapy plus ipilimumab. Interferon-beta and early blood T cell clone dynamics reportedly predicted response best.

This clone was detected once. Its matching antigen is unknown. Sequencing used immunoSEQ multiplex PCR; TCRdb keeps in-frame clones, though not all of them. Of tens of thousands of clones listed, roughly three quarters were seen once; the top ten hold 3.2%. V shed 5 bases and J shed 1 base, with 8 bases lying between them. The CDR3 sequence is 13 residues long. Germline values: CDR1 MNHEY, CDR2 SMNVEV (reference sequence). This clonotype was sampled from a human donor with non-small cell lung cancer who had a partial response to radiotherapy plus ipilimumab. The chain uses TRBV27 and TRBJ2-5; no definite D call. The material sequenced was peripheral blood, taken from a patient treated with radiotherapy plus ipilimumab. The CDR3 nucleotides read TGTGCCAGCAGTCCGTCTTCCCAAGAGACCCAGTACTTC. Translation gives CASSPSSQETQYF.